These 8 T cell receptor beta chains were sequenced from one sample in a study of circulating tumor DNA in untreated peripheral T-cell lymphoma. Here immunoSEQ multiplex PCR was the method, and the copy in TCRdb shows in-frame clones only, minus some. The sample records 900 to 1,200 clones, around 80% being singletons. Sequenced sample: tumor tissue. The receptors shown here come from a human donor with peripheral T-cell lymphoma.

The rearrangement links TRBV28 to TRBJ1-2, with D possibly TRBD1 on 5 matching bases. Trimming removed 7 bases at V and 7 bases at J, with 13 bases between. CDR3 length equals 12 residues. Germline V gene data show CDR1 as MDHEN and CDR2 as SYDVKM. The CDR3 region is CASTTTGGGYTF. The CDR3 nucleotides read TGTGCCAGCACCACTACCGGGGGTGGCTACACCTTC.

For this clone: A junction end diverges from the germline sequence, so it may reflect a read error. V usage is TRBV15 and J usage is TRBJ1-4; perhaps TRBD1 as D (6 bases). This CDR3 is 16 amino acids long. The germline gives CDR1 LNHNV, CDR2 YYDKDF (reference sequence). CDR3 DNA: TGTGCCATCAGCAGAGATTCGAGACAGGCCGGCGAAAAACTGTTTTTT. It specifies CAISRDSRQAGEKLFF.

The chain links TRBV5-1 to TRBJ2-3; D gene uncertain. The CDR3 consists of 15 residues. V was shortened by 1 base and J by 5 bases, with 14 bases between the two germline ends. Germline V gene sequence: CDR1 SGHRS, CDR2 YFSETQ. The CDR3 loop is CASSLYSEREDTQYF. CDR3 bases: TGCGCCAGCAGCTTGTATTCGGAGCGTGAAGATACGCAGTATTTT. The full variable domain, rest sourced from reference TRBV5-1 and TRBJ2-3, is KAGVTQTPRYLIKTRGQQVTLSCSPISGHRSVSWYQQTPGQGLQFLFEYFSETQRNKGNFPGRFSGRQFSNSRSEMNVSTLELGDSALYLCASSLYSEREDTQYFGPGTRLTVL.

The chain links TRBV9 to TRBJ2-1; 7 bases align to TRBD1. J lost 6 bases, V lost 3 bases, and 18 bases had no gene match. Looked up from germline, CDR1 is SGDLS and CDR2 is YYNGEE. The CDR3 totals 18 residues. The CDR3 DNA reads TGTGCCAGCAGCGGAAATTGGAAGGGGGCAAGCAATATCAATGAGCAGTTCTTC. It translates to CASSGNWKGASNINEQFF. The full variable domain, rest sourced from reference TRBV9 and TRBJ2-1, is DSGVTQTPKHLITATGQRVTLRCSPRSGDLSVYWYQQSLDQGLQFLIQYYNGEERAKGNILERFSAQQFPDLHSELNLSSLELGDSALYFCASSGNWKGASNINEQFFGPGTRLTVL.

The chain uses TRBV28 and TRBJ1-2, with D perhaps TRBD1 (5 bases). Germline lookup yields CDR1 MDHEN and CDR2 SYDVKM. The CDR3 is made up of 13 amino acids. The germline V and J ends were trimmed by 5 bases and 4 bases, with 11 bases remaining between them. The CDR3 loop is CASSGGRGYGYTF. The CDR3 DNA reads as TGTGCCAGCAGTGGCGGGAGGGGCTATGGCTACACCTTC.

This chain links TRBV28 with TRBJ2-5; perhaps TRBD2 as D (6 bases). The DNA end is a closer match to TRBJ2-7, so the J assignment may be wrong. The germline V gene has CDR1 MDHEN and CDR2 SYDVKM. The CDR3 sequence is 14 residues long. CDR3 sequence: CASEKRVFTYEQYF. In DNA form, the CDR3 reads TGTGCCAGCGAGAAGCGGGTTTTTACCTACGAGCAGTACTTC.

The chain recombines TRBV1 with TRBJ2-3; the DNA was not compared with TRBD2, the D call given in the table. TRBV1 is a known pseudogene. This CDR3 comprises 17 residues. The CDR3 DNA is TGCGCCAGCAGCCAAGGCCGGGGACTAGCGGGCACAGATACGCAGTATTTT. As protein: CASSQGRGLAGTDTQYF.

V and J are TRBV29-1 and TRBJ2-7, with 11 bases aligning to TRBD1. Germline V CDR1 and CDR2: SQVTM, ANQGSEA. The CDR3 runs 13 residues. The V segment lost 0 bases and the J segment 6 bases; nucleotides outside the gene matches: 1. The CDR3 sequence is CSVEEGTGGEQYV. Here the CDR3 DNA reads TGCAGCGTTGAAGAGGGGACAGGGGGCGAGCAGTACGTC.